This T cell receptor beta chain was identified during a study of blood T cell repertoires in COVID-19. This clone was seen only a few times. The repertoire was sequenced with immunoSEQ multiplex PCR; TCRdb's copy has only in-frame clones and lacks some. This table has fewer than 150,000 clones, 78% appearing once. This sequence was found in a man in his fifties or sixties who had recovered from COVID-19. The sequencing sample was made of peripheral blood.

The DNA of the CDR3 is TGTGCCAGCAGCTCATCCCCGAGCACAGCTAACTATGGCTACACCTTC. Translated, it gives CASSSSPSTANYGYTF. This chain joins TRBV3-1 (or the pseudogene TRBV3-2) and TRBJ1-2; D ambiguous. This CDR3 has 16 amino acids. CDR1 LGHDT and CDR2 YNNKEL come from the germline V gene (reference sequence). Trimming removed 5 bases from V and 0 bases from J, with 16 bases in between.